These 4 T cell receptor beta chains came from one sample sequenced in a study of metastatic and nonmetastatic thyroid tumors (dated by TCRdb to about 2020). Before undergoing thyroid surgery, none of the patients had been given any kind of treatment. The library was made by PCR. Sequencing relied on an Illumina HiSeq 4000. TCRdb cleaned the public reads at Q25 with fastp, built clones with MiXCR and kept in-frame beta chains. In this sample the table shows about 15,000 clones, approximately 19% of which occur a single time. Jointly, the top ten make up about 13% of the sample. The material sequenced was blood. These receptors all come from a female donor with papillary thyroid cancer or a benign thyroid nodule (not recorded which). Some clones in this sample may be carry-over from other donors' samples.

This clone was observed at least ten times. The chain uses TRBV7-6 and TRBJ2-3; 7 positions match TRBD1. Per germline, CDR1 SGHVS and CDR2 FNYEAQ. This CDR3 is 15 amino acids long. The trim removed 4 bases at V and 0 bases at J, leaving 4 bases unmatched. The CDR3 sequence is CASSYGTASTDTQYF. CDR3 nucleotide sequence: TGTGCCAGCAGCTATGGGACAGCTAGCACAGATACGCAGTATTTT.

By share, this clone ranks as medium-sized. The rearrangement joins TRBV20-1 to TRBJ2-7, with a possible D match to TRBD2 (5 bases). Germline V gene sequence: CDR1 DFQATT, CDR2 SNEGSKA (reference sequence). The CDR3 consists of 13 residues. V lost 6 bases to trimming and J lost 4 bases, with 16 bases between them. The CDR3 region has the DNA TGCAGTGCCGACCCGAGGGCCGGATACGAGCAGTACTTC. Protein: CSADPRAGYEQYF.

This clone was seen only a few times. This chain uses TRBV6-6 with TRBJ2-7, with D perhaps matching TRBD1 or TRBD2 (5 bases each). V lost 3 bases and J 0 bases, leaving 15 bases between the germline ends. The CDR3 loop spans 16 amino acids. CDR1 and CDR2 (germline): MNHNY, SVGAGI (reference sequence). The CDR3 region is CASSYLPGRSSYEQYF. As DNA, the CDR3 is TGTGCCAGCAGTTATTTACCGGGACGCAGCTCCTACGAGCAGTACTTC.

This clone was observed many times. DNA for the CDR3: TGTGCCAGCCCGCCGAAACAAGAGACCCAGTACTTC. As protein: CASPPKQETQYF. The chain uses TRBV27 and TRBJ2-5; D is undetermined. The V end lost 8 bases, the J end lost 2 bases, and 9 bases lay between the germline ends. The CDR3 is 12 amino acids. The germline V gene has CDR1 MNHEY and CDR2 SMNVEV (reference sequence).